The present entry profiles one T cell receptor beta chain with its context. As yet, its antigen is unknown. CDR1 is SGHTA, CDR2 FQGNSA, per germline. The CDR3 extends over 14 amino acids. The V gene lost 4 bases and the J gene lost 6 bases, with 15 bases spanning the gap. TCRdb's table, derived via immunoSEQ multiplex PCR, lists solely in-frame clones and lacks some. The repertoire holds about 84,000 clones, approximately 88% seen once, with roughly 11% in the top ten. This sample was taken from a study of T cell responses to AZD1222 COVID-19 vaccine. Whole-study results and caveats: Samples come after the peak T cell response, not at day 14.

The sequenced sample was peripheral blood, obtained 28 days after the second AZD1222 dose. The clonotype originates from an adult who received the AZD1222 COVID-19 vaccine. This sequence joins TRBV7-2 and TRBJ1-2; D gene uncertain. CDR3 residues: CASSSRRPGNGYTF. For the CDR3, the DNA is TGTGCCAGCAGCTCCCGCCGTCCCGGAAATGGCTACACCTTC.